This T cell receptor (beta chain) derives from a study of blood T cell repertoires in COVID-19. Assay used: immunoSEQ multiplex PCR; TCRdb lists only in-frame clones, some missing. This table holds 150,000 or so clones, around three quarters found once. From germline, CDR1 is SGHDT and CDR2 YYEEEE. Deletions cut 5 bases from V and 5 bases from J, with 16 bases between. The CDR3 has 14 amino acids. The chain carries TRBV5-6 and TRBJ1-1; D possibly corresponds to TRBD1 (5 bases). The sample taken for sequencing was peripheral blood. This sequence originates from a man older than 75 with acute or convalescent COVID-19. CDR3 sequence: CASRPWQGGTEAFF. The DNA for the CDR3 is TGTGCCAGCAGACCCTGGCAGGGTGGTACTGAAGCTTTCTTT.